A selection of T cell receptor beta chains follows, all from one sample in a study of blood T cell repertoires in COVID-19. Sequencing was performed with immunoSEQ multiplex PCR; in TCRdb, only in-frame clones are kept and a portion is missing. Of about 100,000 clones in the sample, approximately 91% are singletons; the top ten hold around 2.1%. Material: peripheral blood. These receptors all stem from a man in his forties or fifties with active COVID-19. Both conserved end residues are part of each CDR3. The order of the fields is CDR3 length, V gene, D gene, clone size, J gene, CDR3 protein, CDR3 DNA. A D gene is named only where the DNA matches it firmly. Not every row has a clone size; where given, it reads once, few, many or a size class.

CDR3 length: 13; V gene: TRBV5-1; D gene: TRBD1; clone size: .; J gene: TRBJ2-3; CDR3 protein: CASRQGATDTQYF; CDR3 DNA: TGCGCCAGCCGACAGGGGGCAACAGATACGCAGTATTTT
CDR3 length: 13; V gene: TRBV7-2; D gene: .; clone size: .; J gene: TRBJ1-1; CDR3 protein: CASSSQMNTEAFF; CDR3 DNA: TGTGCCAGCAGCTCACAGATGAACACTGAAGCTTTCTTT
CDR3 length: 12; V gene: TRBV2; D gene: .; clone size: .; J gene: TRBJ1-1; CDR3 protein: CATGGVNTEAFF; CDR3 DNA: TGTGCCACCGGGGGAGTGAACACTGAAGCTTTCTTT
CDR3 length: 17; V gene: TRBV4-1; D gene: .; clone size: once; J gene: TRBJ2-2; CDR3 protein: CASSQDTRQLGTGELFF; CDR3 DNA: TGCGCCAGCAGCCAAGATACGCGGCAGTTAGGAACCGGGGAGCTGTTTTTT
CDR3 length: 19; V gene: TRBV9; D gene: TRBD2; clone size: .; J gene: TRBJ2-5; CDR3 protein: CASSVGSGGPLGLGETQYF; CDR3 DNA: TGTGCCAGCAGCGTAGGGAGCGGGGGGCCATTGGGCCTAGGAGAGACCCAGTACTTC
CDR3 length: 12; V gene: TRBV12-3/TRBV12-4; D gene: .; clone size: once; J gene: TRBJ2-4; CDR3 protein: CASGHSGNIQYF; CDR3 DNA: TGTGCCAGCGGACACTCCGGGAACATTCAGTACTTC
CDR3 length: 14; V gene: TRBV10-3; D gene: TRBD2; clone size: .; J gene: TRBJ2-3; CDR3 protein: CAIRLARPNDTQYF; CDR3 DNA: TGTGCCATCCGACTAGCGAGGCCGAACGATACGCAGTATTTT
CDR3 length: 14; V gene: TRBV6-5; D gene: TRBD2; clone size: .; J gene: TRBJ2-7; CDR3 protein: CASSRLAGVNEQYF; CDR3 DNA: TGTGCCAGCAGTCGACTAGCGGGGGTGAACGAGCAGTACTTC
CDR3 length: 15; V gene: TRBV19; D gene: TRBD2; clone size: few; J gene: TRBJ2-1; CDR3 protein: CASSDSGSSYNEQFF; CDR3 DNA: TGTGCCAGTTCCGACAGCGGGAGCTCCTACAATGAGCAGTTCTTC
CDR3 length: 15; V gene: TRBV4-2; D gene: .; clone size: .; J gene: TRBJ2-7; CDR3 protein: CASSQTGDFRYEQYF; CDR3 DNA: TGTGCCAGCAGCCAAACAGGGGACTTTCGCTACGAGCAGTACTTC
CDR3 length: 13; V gene: TRBV10-3; D gene: .; clone size: .; J gene: TRBJ2-7; CDR3 protein: CAISQGSTYEQYF; CDR3 DNA: TGTGCCATCAGCCAGGGTTCAACCTACGAGCAGTACTTC
CDR3 length: 20; V gene: TRBV5-4; D gene: .; clone size: once; J gene: TRBJ1-3; CDR3 protein: CASSLGTGADVPPLGNTIYF; CDR3 DNA: TGTGCCAGCAGCTTAGGTACAGGCGCCGACGTTCCCCCCCTCGGAAACACCATATATTTT
CDR3 length: 15; V gene: TRBV20-1; D gene: TRBD1; clone size: .; J gene: TRBJ1-6; CDR3 protein: CSASPGTGFGSPLHF; CDR3 DNA: TGCAGTGCTAGTCCCGGGACAGGGTTTGGTTCACCCCTCCACTTT
CDR3 length: 14; V gene: TRBV2; D gene: TRBD1; clone size: .; J gene: TRBJ1-5; CDR3 protein: CASSAGQVNQPQHF; CDR3 DNA: TGTGCCAGCAGCGCGGGACAGGTCAATCAGCCCCAGCATTTT
CDR3 length: 17; V gene: TRBV7-2; D gene: .; clone size: few; J gene: TRBJ2-3; CDR3 protein: CASSLVRQARGTDTQYF; CDR3 DNA: TGTGCCAGCAGCTTAGTTAGGCAGGCGAGGGGGACAGATACGCAGTATTTT
CDR3 length: 13; V gene: TRBV7-9; D gene: .; clone size: .; J gene: TRBJ2-4; CDR3 protein: CASSRTAENIQYF; CDR3 DNA: TGTGCCAGCAGCCGGACAGCCGAAAACATTCAGTACTTC
CDR3 length: 17; V gene: TRBV5-1; D gene: TRBD2; clone size: .; J gene: TRBJ2-5; CDR3 protein: CASSIGLAGGPRETQYF; CDR3 DNA: TGCGCCAGCAGCATCGGACTAGCGGGGGGCCCCCGGGAGACCCAGTACTTC
CDR3 length: 15; V gene: TRBV19; D gene: .; clone size: .; J gene: TRBJ1-1; CDR3 protein: CASSRRGGGNTEAFF; CDR3 DNA: TGTGCCAGTAGTCGGCGGGGTGGGGGAAACACTGAAGCTTTCTTT
CDR3 length: 16; V gene: TRBV15; D gene: .; clone size: .; J gene: TRBJ2-5; CDR3 protein: CATSATSARGRETQYF; CDR3 DNA: TGTGCCACCAGCGCCACTTCCGCGCGGGGCAGGGAGACCCAGTACTTC
CDR3 length: 13; V gene: TRBV25-1; D gene: .; clone size: .; J gene: TRBJ1-5; CDR3 protein: CASSESGNQPQHF; CDR3 DNA: TGTGCCAGCAGTGAATCAGGGAATCAGCCCCAGCATTTT
CDR3 length: 15; V gene: TRBV27; D gene: .; clone size: .; J gene: TRBJ1-2; CDR3 protein: CASSLSVFGSYGYTF; CDR3 DNA: TGTGCCAGCAGTTTAAGCGTTTTTGGAAGTTATGGCTACACCTTC
CDR3 length: 14; V gene: TRBV6-5; D gene: .; clone size: .; J gene: TRBJ1-2; CDR3 protein: CAGFSWGGSYGYTF; CDR3 DNA: TGTGCCGGATTTTCATGGGGAGGCAGCTATGGCTACACCTTC
CDR3 length: 15; V gene: TRBV2; D gene: TRBD2; clone size: .; J gene: TRBJ2-1; CDR3 protein: CASRQGTSGYNEQFF; CDR3 DNA: TGTGCCAGCAGGCAAGGGACTAGCGGGTACAATGAGCAGTTCTTC
CDR3 length: 15; V gene: TRBV7-2; D gene: .; clone size: once; J gene: TRBJ1-4; CDR3 protein: CASSSLSVGGGKLFF; CDR3 DNA: TGTGCCAGCAGCTCCCTTTCGGTGGGCGGGGGAAAACTGTTTTTT
CDR3 length: 12; V gene: TRBV2; D gene: .; clone size: .; J gene: TRBJ2-5; CDR3 protein: CASSDREETQYF; CDR3 DNA: TGTGCCAGCAGTGACCGGGAAGAGACCCAGTACTTC
CDR3 length: 11; V gene: TRBV29-1; D gene: .; clone size: .; J gene: TRBJ1-2; CDR3 protein: CSVERGSGYTF; CDR3 DNA: TGCAGCGTCGAAAGGGGTAGCGGCTACACCTTC
CDR3 length: 14; V gene: TRBV2; D gene: TRBD2; clone size: .; J gene: TRBJ2-1; CDR3 protein: CASSIAGGPNEQFF; CDR3 DNA: TGTGCCAGCAGTATAGCGGGAGGGCCTAATGAGCAGTTCTTC
CDR3 length: 14; V gene: TRBV9; D gene: .; clone size: .; J gene: TRBJ1-5; CDR3 protein: CASSPDGIDQPQHF; CDR3 DNA: TGTGCCAGCAGCCCGGACGGGATCGATCAGCCCCAGCATTTT
CDR3 length: 14; V gene: TRBV18; D gene: TRBD2; clone size: .; J gene: TRBJ2-1; CDR3 protein: CASSQSGSQNEQFF; CDR3 DNA: TGTGCCAGCTCCCAAAGCGGGAGTCAGAATGAGCAGTTCTTC
CDR3 length: 13; V gene: TRBV29-1; D gene: .; clone size: .; J gene: TRBJ1-5; CDR3 protein: CSVATGSNQPQHF; CDR3 DNA: TGCAGCGTGGCGACAGGTAGCAATCAGCCCCAGCATTTT
CDR3 length: 14; V gene: TRBV19; D gene: .; clone size: .; J gene: TRBJ2-7; CDR3 protein: CASSIGGSPVEQYF; CDR3 DNA: TGTGCCAGTAGTATAGGAGGGAGCCCCGTCGAGCAGTACTTC
CDR3 length: 16; V gene: TRBV4-2; D gene: .; clone size: .; J gene: TRBJ2-3; CDR3 protein: CASSRPQGRDTDTQYF; CDR3 DNA: TGTGCCAGCAGCCGCCCACAGGGTAGGGACACAGATACGCAGTATTTT